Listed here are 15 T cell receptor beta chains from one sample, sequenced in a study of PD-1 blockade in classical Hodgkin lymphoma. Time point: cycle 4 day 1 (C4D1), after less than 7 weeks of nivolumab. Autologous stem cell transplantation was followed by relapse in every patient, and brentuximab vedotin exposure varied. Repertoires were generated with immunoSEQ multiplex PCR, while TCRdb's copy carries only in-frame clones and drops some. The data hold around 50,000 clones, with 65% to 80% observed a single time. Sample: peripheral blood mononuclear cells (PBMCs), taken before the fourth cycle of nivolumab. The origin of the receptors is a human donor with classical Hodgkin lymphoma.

The CDR3 loop is CASTPGQLDSPLHF. CDR3 bases: TGTGCCAGCACCCCCGGACAGCTTGATTCACCCCTCCACTTT. The rearrangement links TRBV2 to TRBJ1-6; D is possibly TRBD1 (6 bases). Germline CDR1 and CDR2: SNHLY and FYNNEI. The CDR3 extends over 14 amino acids. Trimming took 7 bases from V and 8 from J, leaving 15 bases between them.

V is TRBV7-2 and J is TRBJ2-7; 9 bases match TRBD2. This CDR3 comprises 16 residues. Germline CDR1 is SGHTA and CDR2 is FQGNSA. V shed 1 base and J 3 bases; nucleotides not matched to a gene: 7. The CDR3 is CASSLESGRSRYEQYF. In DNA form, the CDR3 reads TGTGCCAGCAGCTTAGAGAGCGGGAGGAGTCGCTACGAGCAGTACTTC. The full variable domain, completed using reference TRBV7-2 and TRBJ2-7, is GAGVSQSPSNKVTEKGKDVELRCDPISGHTALYWYRQSLGQGLEFLIYFQGNSAPDKSGLPSDRFSAERTGGSVSTLTIQRTQQEDSAVYLCASSLESGRSRYEQYFGPGTRLTVT.

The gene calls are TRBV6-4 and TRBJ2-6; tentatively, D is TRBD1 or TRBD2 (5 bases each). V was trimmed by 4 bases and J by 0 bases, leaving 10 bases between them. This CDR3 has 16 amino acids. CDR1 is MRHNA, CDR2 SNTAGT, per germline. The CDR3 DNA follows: TGTGCCAGCAGTGGTGGGACGGGCTCTGGGGCCAACGTCCTGACTTTC. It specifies CASSGGTGSGANVLTF.

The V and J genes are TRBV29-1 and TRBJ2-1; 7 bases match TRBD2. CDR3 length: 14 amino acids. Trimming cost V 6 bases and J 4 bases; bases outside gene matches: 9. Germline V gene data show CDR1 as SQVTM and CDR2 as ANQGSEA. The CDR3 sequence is CSVDTGTIYNEQFF. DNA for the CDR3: TGCAGCGTCGATACCGGGACTATATACAATGAGCAGTTCTTC.

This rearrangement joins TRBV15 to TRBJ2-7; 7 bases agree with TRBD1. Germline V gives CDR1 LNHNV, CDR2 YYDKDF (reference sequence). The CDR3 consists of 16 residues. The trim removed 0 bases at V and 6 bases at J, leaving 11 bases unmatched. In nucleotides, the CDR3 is TGTGCCACCAGCAGAGACAGGGGGTTTCGGGTCTCCGAGCAGTACTTC. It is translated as CATSRDRGFRVSEQYF.

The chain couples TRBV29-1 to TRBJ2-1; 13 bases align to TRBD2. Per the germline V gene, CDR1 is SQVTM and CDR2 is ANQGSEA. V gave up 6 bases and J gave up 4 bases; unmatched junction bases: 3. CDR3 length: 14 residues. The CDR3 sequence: CSVKLAGGYNEQFF. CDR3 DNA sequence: TGCAGCGTAAAACTAGCGGGAGGGTACAATGAGCAGTTCTTC.

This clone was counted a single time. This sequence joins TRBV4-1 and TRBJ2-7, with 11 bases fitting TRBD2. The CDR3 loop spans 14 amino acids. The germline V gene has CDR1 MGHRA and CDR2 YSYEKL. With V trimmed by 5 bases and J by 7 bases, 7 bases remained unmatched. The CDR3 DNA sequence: TGCGCCAGCAGCGCGGGACTAGCGGTTGTGGAGCAGTACTTC. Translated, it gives CASSAGLAVVEQYF.

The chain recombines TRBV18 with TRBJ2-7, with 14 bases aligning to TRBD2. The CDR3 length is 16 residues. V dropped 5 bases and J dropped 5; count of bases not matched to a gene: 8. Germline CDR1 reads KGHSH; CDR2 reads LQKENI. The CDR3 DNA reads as TGTGCCAGCTCAACGGGACTAGCGGGAGTGGGCAACGAGCAGTACTTC. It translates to CASSTGLAGVGNEQYF.

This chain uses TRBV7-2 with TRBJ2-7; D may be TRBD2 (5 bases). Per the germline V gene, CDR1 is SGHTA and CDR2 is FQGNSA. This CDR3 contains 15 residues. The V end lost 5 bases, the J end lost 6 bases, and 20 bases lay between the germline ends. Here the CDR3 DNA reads TGTGCCAGCAGCCTCAGTGCTTCGGGAATCCGCGAGCAGTACTTC. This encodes CASSLSASGIREQYF.

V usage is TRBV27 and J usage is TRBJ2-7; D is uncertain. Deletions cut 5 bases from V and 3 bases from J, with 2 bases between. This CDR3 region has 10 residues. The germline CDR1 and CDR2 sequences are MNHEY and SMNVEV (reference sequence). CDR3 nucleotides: TGTGCCAGCAGTGACTACGAGCAGTACTTC. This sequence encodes CASSDYEQYF.

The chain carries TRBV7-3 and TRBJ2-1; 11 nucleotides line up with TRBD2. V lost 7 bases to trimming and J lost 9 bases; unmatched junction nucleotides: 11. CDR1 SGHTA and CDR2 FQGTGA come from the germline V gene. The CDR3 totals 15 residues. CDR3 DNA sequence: TGTGCCAGCACCTATAGGCTAGCGGGAGGTGGTGAGCAGTTCTTC. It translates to CASTYRLAGGGEQFF.

The CDR3 here is CASSPPSGPLEKLFF. The CDR3 DNA reads as TGTGCCAGCAGTCCACCCTCCGGCCCGCTGGAAAAACTGTTTTTT. The chain employs TRBV6-4 and TRBJ1-4; D is undetermined. V lost 5 bases and J 8 bases, leaving 18 bases between the germline ends. CDR1 MRHNA and CDR2 SNTAGT come from the germline V gene. CDR3 length: 15 amino acids.

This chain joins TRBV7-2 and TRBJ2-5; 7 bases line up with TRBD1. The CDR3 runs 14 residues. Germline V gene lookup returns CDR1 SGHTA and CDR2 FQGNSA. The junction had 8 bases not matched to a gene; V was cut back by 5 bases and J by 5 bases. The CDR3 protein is CASSHGTATETQYF. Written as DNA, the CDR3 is TGTGCCAGCAGCCACGGGACAGCGACTGAGACCCAGTACTTC.

CDR3 sequence: CASSPWVGNTIYF. The CDR3 region has the DNA TGTGCCAGCAGCCCGTGGGTGGGAAACACCATATATTTT. The rearrangement uses TRBV9 and TRBJ1-3; D is unresolved. V lost 4 bases and J 4 bases, leaving 9 bases between the germline ends. The CDR3 sequence is 13 residues long. In germline, CDR1 is SGDLS, CDR2 YYNGEE.

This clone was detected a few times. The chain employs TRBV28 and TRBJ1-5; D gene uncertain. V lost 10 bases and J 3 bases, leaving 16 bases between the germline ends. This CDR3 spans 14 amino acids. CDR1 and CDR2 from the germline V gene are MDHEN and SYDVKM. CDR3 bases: TGTGCCATCCTAAGAGCGGGAGACAATCAGCCCCAGCATTTT. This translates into CAILRAGDNQPQHF.